In its sample, the clone carrying this T cell receptor (beta chain) was seen many times. These data are taken from a study of T cells in Graves' hyperthyroidism and ophthalmopathy. Amplified TCR beta CDR3 regions came from RNA transcripts. Researchers ran a first-round RT-PCR on the TCR CDR3 using the HTBI primer set. TCRdb independently ran MiXCR on the multiplex PCR reads; one entry per CDR3 protein. The data contain about 52,000 distinct CDR3 sequences, approximately 52% of them singletons. The CDR3 contains 13 residues. Germline CDR1 MNHEY, CDR2 SVGEGT. J gave up 7 bases and V 6 bases, and 7 bases lay outside the gene matches.

Sequenced material: blood. This clonotype originated in a woman aged 50 to 60 with Graves' ophthalmopathy. The chain couples TRBV6-2 or TRBV6-3 to TRBJ1-2, with TRBD1 matching 8 bases. The CDR3: CASSQDRATGYTF. As DNA, the CDR3 is TGTGCCAGCAGCCAGGACAGGGCGACTGGCTACACCTTC.